This T cell receptor (beta chain) was observed in a study of early T cells in non-severe SARS-CoV-2 infection. For the study at large: From unsorted whole blood, bulk RNA was sequenced, and the chains remained unpaired.

Findings and limits, study-wide: Comparison of clonotypes with VDJdb favored anti-spike CD8 responses while missing private and CD4 specificities.

The CDR3 extends over 12 amino acids. Germline lookup yields CDR1 SGHTA and CDR2 FQGNSA. V was clipped by 0 bases and J by 9 bases, with 6 bases between them. In regard to this clonotype: Its target is unknown.

Individual cDNA molecules carried attached unique molecular identifiers. MiXCR was run by TCRdb on the 5' RACE reads, yielding one entry per CDR3 protein. Of around 53,000 distinct CDR3 sequences in the sample, 12% were seen once. Here the sequenced sample was whole blood, taken at baseline. The V and J genes are TRBV7-2 and TRBJ2-1; tentatively, D is TRBD2 (5 bases). This clonotype originated in an adult who was a healthcare worker with PCR-confirmed SARS-CoV-2 infection or an uninfected control (not recorded which). The CDR3 bases are TGTGCCAGCAGCTTAGCGAGGGTTGAGCAGTTCTTC. This translates into CASSLARVEQFF.